The sequence of this TCR beta chain was determined in a study of human T cells and chemical hapten exposure. TCRdb reprocessed the RACE reads via MiXCR and lists one record per CDR3 protein. The sample contains under 450,000 distinct CDR3 sequences, more than 4.5% of which appear only once. The time point is: patch test 1, 2 weeks after DPC sensitization. Treatment given: therapeutic diphenylcyclopropenone sensitization with weekly scalp DPC. This clonotype was detected many times. As yet, its antigen is unknown. Trimming pared 3 bases from V and 0 bases from J, leaving 10 bases between. This CDR3 contains 15 residues. Germline assignment: CDR1 SGHRS and CDR2 YFSETQ. Study-wide results and limits: TCRs exceeding 1 in 1000 frequency stayed unchanged with DPC sensitization. In the PT1 data, expanded TCR counts showed a positive correlation with patch test score. Alopecia was present in the donors, so their immune response may differ from healthy people's.

The TCR was taken from a woman between 45 and 60 years old with alopecia areata. Some clones in this sample may be carry-over from other donors' samples. V and J are TRBV5-1 and TRBJ2-1, with D possibly TRBD1 on 5 matching bases. The material sequenced was whole blood, taken in connection with sensitization to the hapten diphenylcyclopropenone (DPC). Here the CDR3 DNA reads TGCGCCAGCAGCTCGCAGGGAACCTCCTACAATGAGCAGTTCTTC. This codes for CASSSQGTSYNEQFF.